This T cell receptor beta chain was captured by sequencing in a study of cytomegalovirus exposure and HLA in healthy donors (TCRdb year 2017). With regard to the full study: An earlier analysis of approximately 640 of the donors reported more than 250 Gb of sequence data and some 120 million unique TCR beta sequences from some 180 million T cells. An early release covering roughly 600 HLA-typed donors comprised about 300 gigabases of sequencing data and some 79 million unique TCR sequences. Of the approximately 400 genotyped donors, about 80% fell in the genetic ancestry cluster associated with self-reported Caucasian donors. The aim of the study was to test whether cataloging public T cell receptors could identify signatures of past pathogen exposure. Using immunosequencing, the study profiled T cell repertoires from 640 or so subjects and related those repertoires to cytomegalovirus serostatus. A separate validation cohort of about 110 different subjects was used in addition to the 666-subject first cohort. High-throughput TCR immunosequencing, statistical association of individual TCRs with disease status, and machine learning were combined to predict cytomegalovirus infection status. In a later analysis, previously published TCR beta repertoires from 550 to 750 donors were re-analyzed and high-resolution HLA genotyping was added so that TCR occurrence patterns could be studied. Rather than using new phenotypic data, the later analysis identified candidate immune exposures from TCR beta sequences and from how often those sequences occurred across donors. An earlier analysis of roughly 600 of the donors used high-throughput TCR beta sequencing to judge whether each TCR beta V gene segment behaved as functional or pseudogenic. Donor age, sex, ethnicity and CMV serostatus were compiled alongside the repertoire data. A later genetic analysis took genome-wide SNP genotypes for about 55% of the 666 donors and used that subset as a discovery cohort. Every discovery cohort repertoire had been produced on one sequencing platform. HLA typing covered class I and class II loci at four-digit resolution. The number of donors typed differed by locus, with roughly 629-640 for A, B, C, DRB1 and DQB1, around 500 for DQA1, approximately 570 for DPA1, and roughly 450 for DPB1. Because of strong linkage in the cohort, roughly five DR-DQ haplotypes were treated as single units for association and clustering. Among 398 genotyped donors of the cohort, an average of around 250,000 unique TCR beta nucleotide sequences was sequenced per donor, of which roughly 18% were non-productive.

Paper-wide results and their limitations: Most CMV-associated TCR beta chains appeared to be HLA-restricted in a later analysis, and the HLA associations seemed to be driven largely by CMV exposure. A cluster of highly shared sequence variants was judged likely to be a technical artifact of the sequencing pipeline. While some public TCRs were present in many individuals, most TCR sequences turned up only very rarely across donors. An earlier analysis of 587 of the donors showed that most TCR beta V segments appeared in productive rearrangements either about 87% or about 30% of the time, which broadly matched IMGT annotations. A later genetic analysis associated a missense DCLRE1C variant with V-gene and J-gene trimming of TCR beta chains, and an independent cohort replicated the association. A later analysis found that TCR association rates varied across HLA loci, with DRB1 alleles showing the most associated TCRs and HLA-C alleles the fewest. Immune exposure information for the cohort was limited to CMV serostatus. Cytomegalovirus status was reported to be diagnosed by the classifier with high specificity and sensitivity in both the original and validation cohorts. Compared with the 666-donor mean, donors in an Asian-associated ancestry cluster had fewer N-insertions in productive TCRs, according to a later genetic analysis. Strong co-occurrence of HLA alleles, especially DR and DQ, made assigning TCR associations to individual alleles difficult. In vitro tests confirmed that a few of the cytomegalovirus-associated TCR beta chains recognize cytomegalovirus antigens. A further reported finding was that TCR beta sequences accurately predicted the HLA-A and HLA-B alleles for most subjects in the first cohort. In a later analysis, HLA-associated TCR beta chains were found to be more clonally expanded and to have lower generation probabilities than equally common non-associated chains. The authors suggested that the approach could potentially be extended to other disease states and immunological phenotypes. The earlier analysis of about 600 of the donors excluded fewer than 20 rarely observed V segments, including chromosome 9 orphons, because counts were too low. In this cohort, only TCR beta chains were sequenced, and detectable features were limited by the absence of alpha or paired-chain data. According to a later analysis, parvovirus B19, influenza, CMV and Epstein-Barr virus appeared linked to several top co-occurrence clusters. In the study, some 160 TCR beta chains were listed as associated with cytomegalovirus. HLA typing was unavailable for some donors at each locus, so association tests used only the typed subset. The 87-base-pair reads could not distinguish some IMGT-functional V segments, including TRBV6-2 and TRBV6-3, so those segments were excluded. Correlated functional status among segregating V segments might be attributable to linkage disequilibrium, but an unknown experimental factor could not be ruled out. Presence/absence analyses assumed roughly uniform sequencing depth across donors, an assumption that may not hold. Specific HLA alleles were associated with more than 15,000 TCR beta sequences at a false discovery rate of 0.05 in a later analysis.

There are 14 amino acids in the CDR3, from cysteine to phenylalanine inclusive. The only DNA kept is the CDR3, 42 bases in frame from the first base. Via the germline V gene, CDR1 is MNHNS and CDR2 SASEGT. Trimming takes 6 bases from V and 4 bases from J, and the germline ends sit 13 bases apart. In total, approximately 610 healthy bone marrow donors made up the cohort. At the time of sampling, all cohort members were nominally healthy, though unrecorded immune exposures were likely present. The donor was CMV seropositive and was included in the group of 250 to 300 seropositive cohort members. Each donor provided a peripheral blood sample, and peripheral blood mononuclear cells were used for TCR beta sequencing. The Qiagen DNeasy Blood Extraction Kit was used to extract genomic DNA from the blood cell samples. The receptor library was made with the immunoSEQ multiplex PCR assay. The multiplex PCR relied on a mix of 60 forward primers for TCR Vbeta segments and 13 reverse primers for TCR Jbeta segments. A multiplex PCR assay on genomic DNA amplified the CDR3 region of rearranged TCR beta genes. Amplified TCR beta libraries were sequenced as 87-base-pair reads on the Illumina HiSeq System. Per the source publication's procedure: Across the 666 repertoires, a later analysis counted approximately 75 million unique TCR beta chains, 8.5 million to 12 million of which were shared by at least two donors. A nearest-neighbor algorithm error-corrected the raw reads and collapsed the reads into unique sequences, merging closely related sequences to remove PCR and sequencing errors. Alignment of CDR3 sequences to IMGT reference sequences was used to assign V, D and J gene segments. For a sequence to be retained, at least a six-nucleotide match to both a V gene segment and a J gene segment was required. Rearrangements were called productive when the CDR3 lacked stop codons and stayed in frame with V and J; all others were non-productive. CDR3 was defined according to IMGT convention as the region running from the second conserved V-encoded cysteine to the conserved J-encoded phenylalanine. In an earlier analysis of around 640 of the donors, sequences lacking an unambiguous match to a single V gene segment were excluded. In an earlier analysis of approximately 590 of the donors, a V segment was called functional when productive rearrangements were above 56.7%, and segregating when the standard deviation between donors exceeded 5%. A statistical classification framework was developed to diagnose cytomegalovirus status using the catalog of TCR beta chain sequences. In a later analysis, TCR nucleotide sequences were compared against IMGT/GENE-DB human TR gene sequences so that V and J genes could be assigned. In a later analysis, CDR3 sequences and most-parsimonious VDJ recombination scenarios were assigned using the TCRdist pipeline. In a later analysis, every TCR beta chain was defined by the combination of its CDR3 amino acid sequence and its V-gene family, and reads without a unique V-gene family were dropped. As a way to deal with suspected cross-contamination and a sequencing artifact, a later analysis dropped 592 nucleotide sequences that were highly shared and had low generation probability. For each public chain, a later analysis derived a clonal expansion index from normalized ranks of inferred template counts within each repertoire. In a later analysis, generation probabilities were computed with a VDJ recombination model fitted to out-of-frame rearrangements, and the resulting probabilities were checked against IGoR. In a later analysis, hypergeometric tests were used to score TCR-TCR, TCR-HLA and TCR-CMV co-occurrence, with a repertoire-size bias correction applied to TCR pairs. To estimate false discovery rates, a later analysis permuted the HLA or CMV assignments 20 times. In a later analysis, co-occurring TCRs were grouped using DBSCAN, and TCRdist sequence similarity was added for clustering within HLA-allele-positive subsets. Co-occurrence clustering excluded repertoires with fewer than 30,000 or more than 120,000 public chains, plus five with anomalous nucleotide sharing. Not all clones reach the TCRdb copy of this immuneACCESS table, which keeps in-frame sequences only. Checked studies attribute under half of the gap to unresolved V genes and leave the rest unexplained. V and J calls and clone size are as listed in that table; D and trimming were resolved from the DNA. This sample holds some 150,000 clones; roughly four fifths were observed only once. The ten largest account for 2% to 2.5% of the sample.

About this clone itself: Its target antigen remains unknown. No base qualities exist here, and no much larger clone lies one base off it.

Sequenced input: PBMCs. This receptor was identified in a woman in her twenties or thirties in good health and CMV-seropositive. The chain uses TRBV6-1 and TRBJ1-3; the D gene cannot be resolved reliably. The nucleotide sequence is TGTGCCAGCAGACCGGGGTCTGCGGGAAACACCATATATTTT. Its amino acids are CASRPGSAGNTIYF.